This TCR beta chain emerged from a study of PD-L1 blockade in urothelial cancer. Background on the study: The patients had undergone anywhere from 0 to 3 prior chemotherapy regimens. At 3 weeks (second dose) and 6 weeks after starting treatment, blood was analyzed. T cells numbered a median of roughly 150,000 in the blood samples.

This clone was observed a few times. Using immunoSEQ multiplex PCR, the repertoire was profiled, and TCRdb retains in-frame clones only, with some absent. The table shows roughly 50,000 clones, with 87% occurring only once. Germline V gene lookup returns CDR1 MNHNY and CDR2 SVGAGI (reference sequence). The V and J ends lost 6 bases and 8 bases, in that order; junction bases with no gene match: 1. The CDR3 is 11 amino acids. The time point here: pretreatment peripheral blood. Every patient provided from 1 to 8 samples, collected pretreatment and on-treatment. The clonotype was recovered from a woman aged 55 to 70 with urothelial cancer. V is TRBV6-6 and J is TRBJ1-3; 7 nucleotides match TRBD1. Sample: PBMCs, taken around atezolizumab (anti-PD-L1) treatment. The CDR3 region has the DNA TGTGCCAGCAGAGGGGGCCACACCATATATTTT. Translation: CASRGGHTIYF.